Listed below are T cell receptor beta chains from one sample, sequenced in a study of radiotherapy plus CTLA-4 blockade in lung cancer. Sequenced by immunoSEQ multiplex PCR; TCRdb stores in-frame clones only, minus some. Here the sample spans about 51,000 clones, about four fifths being singletons. Material: peripheral blood, obtained from a patient treated with radiotherapy plus ipilimumab. These receptors originate from a human donor with non-small cell lung cancer who had a complete response to radiotherapy plus ipilimumab. Each CDR3 is given with its conserved first and last residue. The D gene is left open where the match is weak. The size field is filled for only some rows; it gives once, few, many or a size class.

size	J	D	V	DNA	CDR3
-	TRBJ1-5	TRBD1	TRBV27	TGTGCCAGCAGTTTTAAAGGACAGGAAGATCAGCCCCAGCATTTT	CASSFKGQEDQPQHF
-	TRBJ1-5	-	TRBV4-3	TGCGCCAGCAGCCAAGAATACGCGTCCGGAGGCAATCAGCCCCAGCATTTT	CASSQEYASGGNQPQHF
-	TRBJ2-1	TRBD2	TRBV7-7	TGTGCTAGCAGCCCCGGACTAGCGGGAGTAAGTGAGCAGTTCTTC	CASSPGLAGVSEQFF
-	TRBJ1-5	-	TRBV7-2	TGTGCCAGCAGCGGAGGGGCGTGGGACCGTCAGCCCCAGCATTTT	CASSGGAWDRQPQHF
-	TRBJ1-1	-	TRBV9	TGTGCCAGCAGCGTCACTGATATGAACACTGAAGCTTTCTTT	CASSVTDMNTEAFF
-	TRBJ2-6	-	TRBV30	TGTGCCTGGAGTTCCCGAGGCTCTGGGGCCAACGTCCTGACTTTC	CAWSSRGSGANVLTF
-	TRBJ2-7	TRBD1	TRBV9	TGTGCCAGCAGCGGGCGGACAGGGTTTGAGCAGTACTTC	CASSGRTGFEQYF
-	TRBJ1-1	-	TRBV11-2	TGTGCCAGCAGCTTAGTCTCCTCGAACACTGAAGCTTTCTTT	CASSLVSSNTEAFF
-	TRBJ2-5	-	TRBV5-1	TGCGCCAGCAGCTTGTGGGCAGGGGGGAACCAAGAGACCCAGTACTTC	CASSLWAGGNQETQYF
few	TRBJ1-3	-	TRBV9	TGTGCCAGCAGCGTAGCCTCAGGGGCTGGAAACACCATATATTTT	CASSVASGAGNTIYF
-	TRBJ1-2	TRBD1	TRBV2	TGTGCCAGTAGCCAGGGGGTTGACTATGGCTACACCTTC	CASSQGVDYGYTF
-	TRBJ2-7	-	TRBV6-5	TGTGCCAGCAGTTTGGACGGTCCAGGGTCCTACGAGCAGTACTTC	CASSLDGPGSYEQYF
-	TRBJ2-3	-	TRBV25-1	TGTGCCAGCAGTGTATCAGCGGGCCCCACAGATACGCAGTATTTT	CASSVSAGPTDTQYF
-	TRBJ2-3	TRBD2	TRBV5-1	TGCGCCAGCAGCTTGGTTAGCGGGGGGGCCACAGATACGCAGTATTTT	CASSLVSGGATDTQYF
-	TRBJ2-5	-	TRBV2	TGTGCCACCCAAAGCGGGCCATTTAGAGAGACCCAGTACTTC	CATQSGPFRETQYF
-	TRBJ2-7	TRBD2	TRBV9	TGTGCCAGCAGCGTAGCAGCGGCTAGCGGGGGATACGAGCAGTACTTC	CASSVAAASGGYEQYF
-	TRBJ1-3	-	TRBV27	TGTGCCAGCAGTTTAACTGTTACTGGAAACACCATATATTTT	CASSLTVTGNTIYF
-	TRBJ2-5	TRBD2	TRBV10-2	TGCGCCAGCAGTGAGTCTTATCGAACTAGCGGGGCCCAAGAGACCCAGTACTTC	CASSESYRTSGAQETQYF
-	TRBJ2-3	TRBD1	TRBV9	TGTGCCAGCAGCGCACGGGACAGGGCTAGAGATACGCAGTATTTT	CASSARDRARDTQYF
-	TRBJ1-2	-	TRBV28	TGTGCCAGCAGTGACAGCTATGGCTACACCTTC	CASSDSYGYTF
-	TRBJ2-3	-	TRBV5-4	TGTGCCAGCAGCGAGGGCGGAGCAGATACGCAGTATTTT	CASSEGGADTQYF
once	TRBJ1-4	-	TRBV25-1	TGTGCCAGCAGTGAATATATAGGGGCTATGGCCCCAAAACTGTTTTTT	CASSEYIGAMAPKLFF
-	TRBJ2-1	TRBD1	TRBV7-2	TGTGCCAGCAGCCCTACCGGGACAGGGGGCGGTGAGCAGTTCTTC	CASSPTGTGGGEQFF
few	TRBJ2-3	TRBD1	TRBV11-2	TGTGCCAGCAGCTTAGATCGTGTCAGGGGGGATACGCAGTATTTT	CASSLDRVRGDTQYF
once	TRBJ2-5	-	TRBV5-4	TGTGCCAGCAGATCAGGGAATGGGGAGACCCAGTACTTC	CASRSGNGETQYF
-	TRBJ2-2	-	TRBV6-5	TGTGCCAGCAGGGGGGCCGTTAACACCGGGGAGCTGTTTTTT	CASRGAVNTGELFF
-	TRBJ2-1	TRBD2	TRBV27	TGTGCCAGCAGTTTCCTCAGCGGGAGTCAGAATCCGGATGAGCAGTTCTTC	CASSFLSGSQNPDEQFF
-	TRBJ1-5	TRBD1	TRBV25-1	TGTGCCAGCAGTGGCCGGACAGGCGTTAGCAATCAGCCCCAGCATTTT	CASSGRTGVSNQPQHF
medium-sized	TRBJ1-2	TRBD1	TRBV2	TGTGCCAGCAGGAACAGGGGGCTTGGCGTCTACACCTTC	CASRNRGLGVYTF
-	TRBJ1-6	-	TRBV10-1	TGCGCCAGCAGTCCGGCGGGCTACAATTCACCCCTCCACTTT	CASSPAGYNSPLHF
-	TRBJ1-3	-	TRBV15	TGTGCCACCAGCCCTGGACAGCGAAACACCATATATTTT	CATSPGQRNTIYF
-	TRBJ2-1	-	TRBV2	TGTGCCAGCAGGGAGGCGGGGAGCTCCTACAATGAGCAGTTCTTC	CASREAGSSYNEQFF
-	TRBJ1-2	-	TRBV4-3	TGCGCCAGCAGCCAAGATTCAGGGACTAAGTATGGCTACACCTTC	CASSQDSGTKYGYTF